Shown below are 5 T cell receptor beta chains from a single sample sequenced in a study of human T cells and chemical hapten exposure. Time point defined: patch test 2, 6 weeks after DPC sensitization. Described treatment: therapeutic diphenylcyclopropenone sensitization with weekly scalp DPC. TCRdb itself ran the RACE reads through MiXCR, one entry per CDR3 protein. Of tens of thousands of distinct CDR3 sequences listed, about 10% are singletons. The sequencing here drew on whole blood, taken in connection with sensitization to the hapten diphenylcyclopropenone (DPC). The receptor set was obtained from a man aged 35 to 55 with alopecia areata. Some clones in this sample may be carry-over from other donors' samples.

V gene TRBV2 combines with J gene TRBJ1-1, with 10 bases identical to TRBD1. The V segment lost 4 bases and the J segment 4 bases; nucleotides outside the gene matches: 9. The germline gives CDR1 SNHLY, CDR2 FYNNEI. The CDR3 runs to 16 residues. This CDR3 is CASSAGTGALRTEAFF. In nucleotides, the CDR3 is TGTGCCAGCAGTGCCGGGACAGGGGCGCTGCGCACTGAAGCTTTCTTT.

This clonotype was observed at least ten times. The rearrangement joins TRBV4-3 to TRBJ2-7; 16 bases are a match to TRBD2. The germline V gene has CDR1 LGHNA and CDR2 YSLEER. The CDR3 length is 18 residues. V trimming: 1 base; J trimming: 3 bases; junction bases outside the gene matches: 6. CDR3 sequence: CASSQGPGTSGRDYEQYV. The CDR3 DNA reads TGCGCCAGCAGCCAAGGTCCGGGGACTAGCGGGAGGGACTACGAGCAGTACGTC.

V gene TRBV11-3 combines with J gene TRBJ2-2, with D perhaps given as TRBD1 or TRBD2 (5 bases each). Trimming left V 1 base short and J 1 base short, with 7 bases between. Per the germline V gene, CDR1 is SGHNT and CDR2 is YENEEA. CDR3 length: 15 residues. DNA for the CDR3: TGTGCCAGCAGCTTAGTTGGGGGGAACACCGGGGAGCTGTTTTTT. It translates to CASSLVGGNTGELFF.

The chain joins TRBV28 to TRBJ2-1; 8 bases agree with TRBD1. With 5 bases clipped from V and 8 bases from J, the junction kept 14 bases outside the gene matches. CDR3 size: 16 residues. The V gene's germline CDR1 is MDHEN and CDR2 SYDVKM. CDR3 DNA: TGTGCCAGCAGTCCGCCCCCAGGCAGGGGGCGGTATGAGCAGTTCTTC. Its translation is CASSPPPGRGRYEQFF.

Sample share makes this clonotype medium-sized. V usage is TRBV6-1 and J usage is TRBJ1-1; unclear D gene. In germline, CDR1 is MNHNS, CDR2 SASEGT. The CDR3 extends over 13 amino acids. The V end was cut by 2 bases, the J end by 1 base, with 5 bases between. The CDR3: CASSERENTEAFF. CDR3 nucleotides: TGTGCCAGCAGTGAACGGGAGAACACTGAAGCTTTCTTT.